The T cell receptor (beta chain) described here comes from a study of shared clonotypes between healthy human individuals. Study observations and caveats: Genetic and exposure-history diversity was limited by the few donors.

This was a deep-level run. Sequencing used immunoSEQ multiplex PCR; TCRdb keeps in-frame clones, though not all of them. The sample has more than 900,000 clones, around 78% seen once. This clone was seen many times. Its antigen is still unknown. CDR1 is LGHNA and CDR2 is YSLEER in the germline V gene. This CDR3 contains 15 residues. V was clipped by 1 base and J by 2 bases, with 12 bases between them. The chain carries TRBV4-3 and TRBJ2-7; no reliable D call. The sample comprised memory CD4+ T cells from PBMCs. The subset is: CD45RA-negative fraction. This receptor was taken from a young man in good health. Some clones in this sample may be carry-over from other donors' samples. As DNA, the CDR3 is TGCGCCAGCAGCCAAGTCTTGGTGAACCCCTACGAGCAGTACTTC. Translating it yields CASSQVLVNPYEQYF.